Listed below are T cell receptor beta chains from one sample, sequenced in a study of human T cells and chemical hapten exposure. TCRdb re-called the RACE reads with MiXCR, one entry per CDR3 protein. The data hold about 350,000 distinct CDR3 sequences, with about 6% observed a single time. This sample comprised whole blood, obtained in connection with sensitization to the hapten diphenylcyclopropenone (DPC). The receptors come from a woman aged 18-29 years with alopecia areata. Some clones in this sample may be carry-over from other donors' samples. Both conserved end residues are part of each CDR3. The D gene is left open where the match is weak. Clone size is stated in some rows and not others, as once, few, many or a class when expanded.

NA,TRBV7-2,TRBJ2-5,few,TGTGCCAGCAGCTTAGTTCGGGCAGGTCAAGAGACCCAGTACTTC,CASSLVRAGQETQYF
TRBD1,TRBV25-1,TRBJ2-1,NA,TGTGCCAGCAGTGACCACTTACAGGGGAATGAGCAGTTCTTC,CASSDHLQGNEQFF
NA,TRBV6-1,TRBJ1-4,many,TGTGCCAGCAGTGTAATGATACAGGCAACTAATGAAAAACTGTTTTTT,CASSVMIQATNEKLFF
TRBD2,TRBV4-3,TRBJ2-7,many,TGCGCCAGCAGCCAAGGAGAAGCTAGCGGGGGGGCCTACGAGCAGTACTTC,CASSQGEASGGAYEQYF
TRBD1,TRBV29-1,TRBJ1-1,many,TGCAGCGCCGGTGGGGGACAGGGGAACACTGAAGCTTTCTTT,CSAGGGQGNTEAFF
NA,TRBV6-4,TRBJ1-1,many,TGTGCCAGCAGTGAATCGGGGGGCACTGAAGCTTTCTTT,CASSESGGTEAFF
TRBD1,TRBV11-3,TRBJ2-3,many,TGTGCCAGCAGCTTAGGGGGACAGAGCACAGATACGCAGTATTTT,CASSLGGQSTDTQYF
NA,TRBV20-1,TRBJ1-6,NA,TGCAGTGCTAGAGAGGAACAGGGTCCGCCACCCCTCCACTTT,CSAREEQGPPPLHF
TRBD2,TRBV4-2,TRBJ2-1,NA,TGTGCCAGCAGCCAAGGGCAACTAGCGGGGGGCAATGAGCAGTTCTTC,CASSQGQLAGGNEQFF
NA,TRBV7-6,TRBJ2-2,NA,TGTGCCAGTTCCCCCGGGGAGCTGTTTTTT,CASSPGELFF
NA,TRBV12-3/TRBV12-4,TRBJ1-3,NA,TGTGCCAGCAGCGGGACGATGGGAAACACCATATATTTT,CASSGTMGNTIYF
NA,TRBV6-6,TRBJ2-3,few,TGTGCCAGCAGAGATGGATGGGGGGGGGCCCGCACAGATACGCAGTATTTT,CASRDGWGGARTDTQYF
TRBD2,TRBV9,TRBJ2-1,NA,TGTGCCAGCAGCGTAGCTAGCGGGGTTACTCTCTCCTACAATGAGCAGTTCTTC,CASSVASGVTLSYNEQFF
TRBD1,TRBV9,TRBJ2-3,NA,TGTGCCAGCAGCGTAGCGGGACAGGTAGATACGCAGTATTTT,CASSVAGQVDTQYF
NA,TRBV3-1,TRBJ1-2,many,TGTGCCAGCAGCGAATCTAACTATGGCTACACCTTC,CASSESNYGYTF
TRBD1,TRBV10-3,TRBJ2-7,few,TGTGCCATCAGTGATTGGGACAGAGCCTACGAGCAGTACTTC,CAISDWDRAYEQYF
TRBD1,TRBV9,TRBJ2-7,few,TGTGCCAGCAGCGTTGGTGACAGGGTCCACGAGCAGTACTTC,CASSVGDRVHEQYF
NA,TRBV4-3,TRBJ1-1,many,TGCGCCAGCAGCCGAGACTCGAACACTGAAGCTTTCTTT,CASSRDSNTEAFF
NA,TRBV7-9,TRBJ1-4,many,TGTGCCAGCTGGGAGAATGAGAATGAAAAACTGTTTTTT,CASWENENEKLFF
NA,TRBV20-1,TRBJ1-3,few,TGCAGTGCTAGAGCTCACACAGGGTTTAGGGGAAACACCATATATTTT,CSARAHTGFRGNTIYF
NA,TRBV6-1,TRBJ2-3,few,TGTGCCAGCCACTCATTGGGGGATTCAGATACGCAGTATTTT,CASHSLGDSDTQYF
NA,TRBV2,TRBJ1-6,NA,TGTGCCAGCCAGAGGGACTTTAATTCACCCCTCCACTTT,CASQRDFNSPLHF
NA,TRBV6-2/TRBV6-3,TRBJ2-5,many,TGTGCCAGCAGTACAGCTGCGGGGTATGAGACCCAGTACTTC,CASSTAAGYETQYF
NA,TRBV10-2,TRBJ1-2,NA,TGCGCCAGCAGTCCCGTCGCTGACTATGGCTACACCTTC,CASSPVADYGYTF
NA,TRBV18,TRBJ1-1,few,TGTGCCAGCTCACCACTTTCAGGGGAGGGGACTGAAGCTTTCTTT,CASSPLSGEGTEAFF
NA,TRBV28,TRBJ2-1,NA,TGTGCCAGCAGTTTATGGGCGACAGTTGGTAATGAGCAGTTCTTC,CASSLWATVGNEQFF
TRBD2,TRBV27,TRBJ2-3,few,TGTGCCAGCAGTCTCCTTCCTTTCGGGGGGGGTGGCACAGATACGCAGTATTTT,CASSLLPFGGGGTDTQYF
NA,TRBV7-2,TRBJ2-3,NA,TGTGCCAGCAGCTCTAGCGGACAGAGCACAGATACGCAGTATTTT,CASSSSGQSTDTQYF
NA,TRBV7-9,TRBJ2-7,NA,TGTGCCAGCAGCTTAGGGGCAGAGTCCTACGAGCAGTACTTC,CASSLGAESYEQYF
NA,TRBV9,TRBJ2-3,NA,TGTGCCAGCAGCGCCGCAGGAGAGACAAGCACAGATACGCAGTATTTT,CASSAAGETSTDTQYF
TRBD1,TRBV4-3,TRBJ2-7,NA,TGCGCCAGCAGCCAGCGACAGGGCGGCGAGCAGTACTTC,CASSQRQGGEQYF
TRBD1,TRBV27,TRBJ2-7,NA,TGTGCCAGCAGTTTATCGATGACAGGGATTCGAGGATGGCAGTACTTC,CASSLSMTGIRGWQYF